These 15 T cell receptor beta chains were sequenced from one sample in a study of cytomegalovirus exposure and HLA in healthy donors. The PCR had 60 Vbeta and 13 Jbeta primers. Using immunoSEQ multiplex PCR, the repertoire was profiled, and TCRdb retains in-frame clones only, with some absent. This table has around 67,000 clones, 65% to 70% appearing once. The sample consisted of PBMCs. These receptor sequences come from a woman between 25 and 40 years old in good health and CMV-seronegative.

The chain recombines TRBV2 with TRBJ2-7; D gene uncertain. Germline values: CDR1 SNHLY, CDR2 FYNNEI. This CDR3 has 13 amino acids. CDR3 amino acids: CFIKQKAAYEQYF. The CDR3 DNA sequence: TGTTTTATCAAGCAGAAGGCGGCATACGAGCAGTACTTC.

CDR3 loop: CASSEPGQGTDTQYF. The CDR3 DNA is TGTGCCAGCAGTGAACCGGGACAGGGCACAGATACGCAGTATTTT. This chain joins TRBV25-1 and TRBJ2-3, with 8 positions matching TRBD1. V shed 2 bases and J 1 base; nucleotides not matched to a gene: 2. Per germline, CDR1 MGHDK and CDR2 SYGVNS. CDR3 size: 15 residues.

This chain uses TRBV27 with TRBJ2-5, with 8 bases identical to TRBD2. Germline CDR1 MNHEY, CDR2 SMNVEV (reference sequence). Losses at the gene ends were 5 bases for V and 4 bases for J; bases not matched to a gene: 15. This CDR3 is 17 amino acids long. The CDR3 sequence: CASSPFSGLAVAETQYF. The CDR3 DNA sequence: TGTGCCAGCAGTCCCTTCTCTGGACTAGCAGTTGCAGAGACCCAGTACTTC.

The gene calls are TRBV29-1 and TRBJ1-1, with TRBD1 matching 7 bases. After removal of 7 bases from V and 5 bases from J, the junction contained 10 bases not matched to a gene. Germline values: CDR1 SQVTM, CDR2 ANQGSEA. This CDR3 has 13 residues. CDR3 sequence (DNA): TGCAGCGCAACGAGGGGGCAAGGGACTGAAGCTTTCTTT. It encodes CSATRGQGTEAFF.

This clone occurred once. The V and J genes are TRBV5-1 and TRBJ2-1; D call uncertain. Germline loops: CDR1 SGHRS, CDR2 YFSETQ. The CDR3 has 12 residues. V dropped 2 bases and J dropped 7 bases, with 7 bases sitting between them. The DNA of the CDR3 is TGCGCCAGCAGCTTCAGAATGAATGAGCAGTTCTTC. It yields the protein CASSFRMNEQFF.

This clone was seen just once. This sequence joins TRBV4-2 and TRBJ2-2, with D unresolved. Trimming pared 1 base from V and 0 bases from J, leaving 6 bases between. The CDR3 spans 15 residues. The V gene's germline CDR1 is LGHNA and CDR2 YNFKEQ. This CDR3 reads CASSQARTNTGELFF. CDR3 DNA: TGTGCCAGCAGCCAAGCCAGGACGAACACCGGGGAGCTGTTTTTT.

This clone was detected only a few times. This rearrangement joins TRBV30 to TRBJ1-4; D gene uncertain. V dropped 3 bases and J dropped 8 bases, with 13 bases sitting between them. Germline-derived CDR1 and CDR2 are GTSNPN and SVGIG (reference sequence). This CDR3 region has 13 residues. The CDR3 DNA follows: TGTGCCTGGAGGAGGGCAGGAAGGGAAAAACTGTTTTTT. Translation: CAWRRAGREKLFF.

The J gene is TRBJ2-1, the V gene TRBV28, with TRBD2 matching 11 bases. The germline gives CDR1 MDHEN, CDR2 SYDVKM. The J segment lost 2 bases and the V segment lost 5 bases, leaving 11 bases of the junction unmatched. The CDR3 covers 18 residues. The CDR3 bases are TGTGCCAGCAGTGGACCGGGACTAGCGGCCCACACCTACAATGAGCAGTTCTTC. Encoded protein: CASSGPGLAAHTYNEQFF.

This chain connects TRBV28 to TRBJ2-7, with a tentative D call TRBD1 (6 bases). CDR1 and CDR2 (germline): MDHEN, SYDVKM. The CDR3 runs to 14 residues. Between the trimmed V and J ends, which lost 2 bases and 5 bases, there was a span of 13 bases. The chain's CDR3 is CASSLPTGRNEQYF. DNA for the CDR3: TGTGCCAGCAGTTTACCTACAGGGAGAAACGAGCAGTACTTC.

The chain couples TRBV11-2 to TRBJ2-7; 11 nucleotides match TRBD2. CDR3 length: 17 amino acids. J gave up 2 bases and V 4 bases, and 10 bases lay outside the gene matches. The germline gives CDR1 SGHAT, CDR2 FQNNGV. DNA for the CDR3: TGTGCCAGCAGCTGGGGATCTAGCGGGGGGTCTACCTACGAGCAGTACTTC. This sequence encodes CASSWGSSGGSTYEQYF.

This clone showed up just once. The V call is TRBV6-6, the J call TRBJ1-2, with D possibly being TRBD1 (6 bases). CDR3 length: 14 residues. V lost 7 bases to trimming and J lost 8 bases, with 20 bases between them. Per the germline V gene, CDR1 is MNHNY and CDR2 is SVGAGI (reference sequence). This CDR3 reads CASMARGAVQGYTF. The CDR3 DNA reads TGTGCCAGCATGGCGCGGGGGGCTGTGCAAGGCTACACCTTC.

The rearrangement joins TRBV19 to TRBJ1-5; 7 positions match TRBD1. From germline, CDR1 is LNHDA and CDR2 SQIVND (reference sequence). Trimming took 4 bases from V and 3 from J; bases not matched to a gene: 6. This CDR3 has 15 amino acids. As DNA, the CDR3 is TGTGCCAGTAGTAACGACAGGGTCCTCAATCAGCCCCAGCATTTT. Translation gives CASSNDRVLNQPQHF.

This clone was detected a few times. This sequence joins TRBV7-8 and TRBJ1-6; 11 bases match TRBD1. CDR3 length: 16 amino acids. V was pared by 4 bases and J by 5 bases, with 4 bases of the junction left unmatched. Per the germline V gene, CDR1 is SGHVS and CDR2 is FQNEAQ. The CDR3 DNA reads as TGTGCCAGCAGCTGGGGACAGGGGGTACATAATTCACCCCTCCACTTT. This encodes CASSWGQGVHNSPLHF. Using reference TRBV7-8 and TRBJ1-6 for the parts outside the CDR3, the full variable domain is GAGVSQSPRYKVAKRGQDVALRCDPISGHVSLFWYQQALGQGPEFLTYFQNEAQLDKSGLPSDRFFAERPEGSVSTLKIQRTQQEDSAVYLCASSWGQGVHNSPLHFGNGTRLTVT.

This rearrangement joins TRBV10-3 to TRBJ1-1; D call uncertain. V lost 7 bases and J 5 bases, leaving 11 bases between the germline ends. This CDR3 contains 12 residues. Germline values: CDR1 ENHRY, CDR2 SYGVKD. The chain's CDR3 is CAITSPGTEAFF. As DNA, the CDR3 is TGTGCCATCACGAGTCCCGGGACTGAAGCTTTCTTT.

Only a few counts were recorded for this clone. The chain couples TRBV18 to TRBJ1-5; 8 bases align to TRBD1. The CDR3 is 15 residues long. Losses at the gene ends were 1 base for V and 5 bases for J; bases not matched to a gene: 4. Germline-derived CDR1 and CDR2 are KGHSH and LQKENI. This CDR3 is CASSPRQGWDQPQHF. CDR3 sequence (DNA): TGTGCCAGCTCACCACGACAGGGGTGGGATCAGCCCCAGCATTTT. Together with reference TRBV18 and TRBJ1-5, the CDR3 gives the full variable domain: NAGVMQNPRHLVRRRGQEARLRCSPMKGHSHVYWYRQLPEEGLKFMVYLQKENIIDESGMPKERFSAEFPKEGPSILRIQQVVRGDSAAYFCASSPRQGWDQPQHFGDGTRLSIL.